The present T cell receptor (beta chain) was sequenced within a study of T cell responses to AZD1222 COVID-19 vaccine. Findings and caveats of the study: Repertoires were obtained only post-peak T cell response. The number of AZD1222 recipients seropositive at baseline was only five to seven. The donor cohort was predominantly white British with a female majority, and clonal diversity may have been underestimated. Spike-wide vaccine-associated CD4 TCRs dominated at 160-218 and 743-854.

The assay was immunoSEQ multiplex PCR, and TCRdb's table has in-frame clones only and misses some. The sample has around 160,000 clones, 91% seen once; the top ten hold around 1.4%. Concerning this clone: Its antigen is unknown.

This CDR3 has 15 amino acids. V shed 7 bases and J 0 bases; nucleotides not matched to a gene: 7. CDR1 and CDR2 from the germline V gene are SNHLY and FYNNEI. The V call is TRBV2, the J call TRBJ2-3; 7 positions agree with TRBD2. The receptor was derived from an adult in good health. Material: peripheral blood, obtained on day 0 of AZD1222 vaccination. The CDR3, as DNA: TGTGCCAGCAAACGAGCGGGGCTTAGCACAGATACGCAGTATTTT. It specifies CASKRAGLSTDTQYF.